The 16 T cell receptor beta chains below come from one sample, sequenced in a study of blood T cell repertoires in COVID-19. Clones were sequenced by immunoSEQ multiplex PCR, and TCRdb holds only the in-frame ones, with some missing. Of around 72,000 clones in the sample, about 80% were seen once. Sequencing input: peripheral blood. The receptor source for this set is a human donor in a cohort sampled during active COVID-19.

The rearrangement links TRBV10-3 to TRBJ1-2; TRBD1 matches 12 bases. Germline trimming cut 2 bases from V and 4 bases from J; bases unmatched to any gene: 5. Germline V gene sequence: CDR1 ENHRY, CDR2 SYGVKD. This CDR3 spans 16 amino acids. The CDR3 bases are TGTGCCATCAGTGAGCCGGGACAGGGGGCAGGCTATGGCTACACCTTC. Its translation: CAISEPGQGAGYGYTF.

The V and J genes are TRBV4-1 and TRBJ1-3; no firm D call. The CDR3 sequence is 15 residues long. Germline values: CDR1 MGHRA, CDR2 YSYEKL. V was pared by 0 bases and J by 0 bases, with 6 bases between. CDR3 loop: CASSQDSNSGNTIYF. CDR3 nucleotide sequence: TGCGCCAGCAGCCAAGATAGTAACTCTGGAAACACCATATATTTT.

This chain links TRBV14 with TRBJ2-7; 8 positions match TRBD1. Germline lookup yields CDR1 SGHDN and CDR2 FVKESK. V lost 4 bases, J lost 12 bases, and 17 bases stayed unmatched. The CDR3 length is 15 residues. CDR3 protein: CASSLSRTGLAGRYF. DNA for the CDR3: TGTGCCAGCAGCCTTTCTCGGACAGGGTTGGCCGGCCGGTACTTC.

The rearrangement uses TRBV2 and TRBJ1-2; D remains ambiguous. The CDR3 has 15 amino acids. In germline, CDR1 is SNHLY, CDR2 FYNNEI. The ends were cut back, 7 bases at V and 5 bases at J, with 20 bases in the middle. CDR3 nucleotides: TGTGCCAGCACCGTAACCCGCGAGGCTTCTTATGGCTACACCTTC. Protein sequence: CASTVTREASYGYTF.

This clone was recorded a few times. V usage is TRBV7-2 and J usage is TRBJ2-7; 7 bases agree with TRBD1. Germline V gene sequence: CDR1 SGHTA, CDR2 FQGNSA. V was pared by 5 bases and J by 6 bases, with 13 bases of the junction left unmatched. CDR3 length: 15 residues. The DNA for the CDR3 is TGTGCCAGCAGCGTAGTCCAGGGGGTTCAGTCCGAGCAGTACTTC. This sequence encodes CASSVVQGVQSEQYF.

The chain uses TRBV28 and TRBJ1-1; a possible D gene is TRBD1 (6 bases). Germline V lookup: CDR1 MDHEN, CDR2 SYDVKM. The CDR3 runs 15 residues. Trimming removed 2 bases from V and 10 bases from J, with 20 bases in between. CDR3 sequence (DNA): TGTGCCAGCAGTTTAAGTTCAGGAGGGGGGGGTAGAGCTTTCTTT. Translating it yields CASSLSSGGGGRAFF.

The chain couples TRBV10-3 to TRBJ2-1; D is unresolved. The V end was cut by 2 bases, the J end by 6 bases, with 14 bases between. The germline CDR1 and CDR2 sequences are ENHRY and SYGVKD. The CDR3 has 15 amino acids. In DNA form, the CDR3 reads TGTGCCATCAGTGAGCAGACTGCCTTTATCAATGAGCAGTTCTTC. Its protein product is CAISEQTAFINEQFF.

The V call is TRBV13, the J call TRBJ2-2, with a possible D match to TRBD2 (6 bases). Trimming shortened V by 2 bases and J by 5 bases, and 9 bases separated the two germline ends. The germline CDR1 and CDR2 sequences are PRHDT and FYEKMQ (reference sequence). This CDR3 comprises 14 residues. The CDR3, as DNA: TGTGCCAGCAGCTTACGGGGGAGTACCGGGGAGCTGTTTTTT. Protein product: CASSLRGSTGELFF.

The chain has TRBV19 and TRBJ1-1; 7 bases match TRBD1. Germline lookup yields CDR1 LNHDA and CDR2 SQIVND (reference sequence). This CDR3 has 14 amino acids. J was trimmed by 10 bases and V by 3 bases; bases with no gene match: 11. In DNA, the CDR3 is TGTGCCAGTAGTATTGACAGGGCGAATGGAAGAGCTTTCTTT. It specifies CASSIDRANGRAFF.

The V gene is TRBV7-9, the J gene TRBJ1-2; D is ambiguous. Germline V lookup: CDR1 SEHNR, CDR2 FQNEAQ (reference sequence). Trimming took 5 bases from V and 6 from J, leaving 16 bases between them. The CDR3 extends over 14 amino acids. CDR3 residues: CASSPPVAPDGYTF. The CDR3, as DNA: TGTGCCAGCAGCCCCCCGGTAGCCCCCGATGGCTACACCTTC.

The rearrangement links TRBV6-5 to TRBJ1-2; D unclear. The V and J ends lost 8 bases and 7 bases respectively, with 20 bases between them. Germline assignment: CDR1 MNHEY and CDR2 SVGAGI. This CDR3 comprises 14 residues. CDR3 residues: CASGSFSRGGGYTF. The CDR3, as DNA: TGTGCCAGCGGTTCATTTTCCCGTGGCGGTGGCTACACCTTC.

This clone was found a few times. The chain combines TRBV11-2 with TRBJ2-7; TRBD2 aligns across 11 bases. With V trimmed by 2 bases and J by 3 bases, 3 bases remained unmatched. The CDR3 spans 15 residues. Germline lookup yields CDR1 SGHAT and CDR2 FQNNGV. The CDR3 reads CASSLLAGGDYEQYF. CDR3 nucleotides: TGTGCCAGCAGCTTACTAGCGGGGGGAGACTACGAGCAGTACTTC. The complete variable domain, with remaining parts taken from reference TRBV11-2 and TRBJ2-7, reads EAGVAQSPRYKIIEKRQSVAFWCNPISGHATLYWYQQILGQGPKLLIQFQNNGVVDDSQLPKDRFSAERLKGVDSTLKIQPAKLEDSAVYLCASSLLAGGDYEQYFGPGTRLTVT.

The V call is TRBV4-1, the J call TRBJ2-3; 9 nucleotides agree with TRBD2. The V and J ends lost 1 base and 4 bases, in that order; junction bases with no gene match: 6. CDR1 MGHRA and CDR2 YSYEKL come from the germline V gene. This CDR3 is built from 16 residues. CDR3 nucleotide sequence: TGCGCCAGCAGCCAAGTCGGCGCGGGGGGGGCAGATACGCAGTATTTT. This codes for CASSQVGAGGADTQYF.

This chain links TRBV6-5 with TRBJ1-1; D might be TRBD1 (6 bases). The CDR3 totals 15 residues. The V and J ends lost 5 bases and 3 bases respectively, with 16 bases between them. Germline CDR1 reads MNHEY; CDR2 reads SVGAGI. The CDR3 DNA reads as TGTGCCAGCAGTACAGGGACGGTTATGGACACTGAAGCTTTCTTT. Protein product: CASSTGTVMDTEAFF.

The CDR3 DNA follows: TGTGCCACCAGCAGAGATCGGGCAGGGGGGCAGCCCCAGCATTTT. It is translated as CATSRDRAGGQPQHF. This chain connects TRBV15 to TRBJ1-5; TRBD1 matches 7 bases. The trim removed 0 bases at V and 7 bases at J, leaving 6 bases unmatched. CDR1 is LNHNV and CDR2 is YYDKDF in the germline V gene (reference sequence). There are 15 residues in the CDR3.

This sequence joins TRBV27 and TRBJ2-7, with 9 bases matching TRBD1. The trim removed 5 bases at V and 3 bases at J, leaving 5 bases unmatched. The CDR3 runs to 14 residues. Germline V gene data show CDR1 as MNHEY and CDR2 as SMNVEV (reference sequence). The DNA of the CDR3 is TGTGCCAGCAGTGCTTTGACAGGGGGCTACGAGCAGTACTTC. It translates to CASSALTGGYEQYF.